The T cell receptor (beta chain) under discussion was sequenced for a study of HIV-infected patients and healthy controls. This clonotype was detected only a few times. Germline loops: CDR1 LGHNA, CDR2 YSLEER. The CDR3 length is 13 residues. The V end was cut by 2 bases, the J end by 4 bases, with 8 bases between. TCRdb re-called the 5' RACE reads through MiXCR, storing one row per CDR3 protein. Here the sample spans about 63,000 distinct CDR3 sequences, roughly a sixth being singletons. The specimen sequenced was CD4+ T cells from blood. V gene TRBV4-3 combines with J gene TRBJ1-2; the D gene is possibly TRBD1 (5 bases). The clonotype comes from a human donor in good health. The CDR3 DNA is TGCGCCAGCAGCCAACCCGGGGCCTATGGCTACACCTTC. Its translation is CASSQPGAYGYTF.